This T cell receptor beta chain originates from a study of T cells in Graves' hyperthyroidism and ophthalmopathy. It was uncontrolled infection, other autoimmune disease, pregnancy or lactation that excluded patients. Diagnoses used clinical symptoms, serum thyroxine and TRAb, thyroid ultrasound and orbital computed tomography. RNA transcripts provided the source from which TCR beta CDR3 regions were amplified. HTBI primers drove first-round RT-PCR of the TCR CDR3. TCRdb re-derived calls from the multiplex PCR reads in MiXCR, one entry per CDR3 protein. The table shows around 760,000 distinct CDR3 sequences, with over 35% occurring only once. Germline V CDR1 and CDR2: LGHNA, YNFKEQ. The CDR3 spans 14 residues. V gave up 0 bases and J gave up 1 base, with 6 bases separating them. In this sample, this clonotype turned up a few times.

The chain carries TRBV4-2 and TRBJ1-2; D is uncertain. The sequence was collected from a woman between 40 and 55 years old with Graves' hyperthyroidism. The source material was blood. The CDR3 loop reads CASSQDTVNYGYTF. CDR3 nucleotides: TGTGCCAGCAGCCAAGATACGGTTAACTATGGCTACACCTTC.